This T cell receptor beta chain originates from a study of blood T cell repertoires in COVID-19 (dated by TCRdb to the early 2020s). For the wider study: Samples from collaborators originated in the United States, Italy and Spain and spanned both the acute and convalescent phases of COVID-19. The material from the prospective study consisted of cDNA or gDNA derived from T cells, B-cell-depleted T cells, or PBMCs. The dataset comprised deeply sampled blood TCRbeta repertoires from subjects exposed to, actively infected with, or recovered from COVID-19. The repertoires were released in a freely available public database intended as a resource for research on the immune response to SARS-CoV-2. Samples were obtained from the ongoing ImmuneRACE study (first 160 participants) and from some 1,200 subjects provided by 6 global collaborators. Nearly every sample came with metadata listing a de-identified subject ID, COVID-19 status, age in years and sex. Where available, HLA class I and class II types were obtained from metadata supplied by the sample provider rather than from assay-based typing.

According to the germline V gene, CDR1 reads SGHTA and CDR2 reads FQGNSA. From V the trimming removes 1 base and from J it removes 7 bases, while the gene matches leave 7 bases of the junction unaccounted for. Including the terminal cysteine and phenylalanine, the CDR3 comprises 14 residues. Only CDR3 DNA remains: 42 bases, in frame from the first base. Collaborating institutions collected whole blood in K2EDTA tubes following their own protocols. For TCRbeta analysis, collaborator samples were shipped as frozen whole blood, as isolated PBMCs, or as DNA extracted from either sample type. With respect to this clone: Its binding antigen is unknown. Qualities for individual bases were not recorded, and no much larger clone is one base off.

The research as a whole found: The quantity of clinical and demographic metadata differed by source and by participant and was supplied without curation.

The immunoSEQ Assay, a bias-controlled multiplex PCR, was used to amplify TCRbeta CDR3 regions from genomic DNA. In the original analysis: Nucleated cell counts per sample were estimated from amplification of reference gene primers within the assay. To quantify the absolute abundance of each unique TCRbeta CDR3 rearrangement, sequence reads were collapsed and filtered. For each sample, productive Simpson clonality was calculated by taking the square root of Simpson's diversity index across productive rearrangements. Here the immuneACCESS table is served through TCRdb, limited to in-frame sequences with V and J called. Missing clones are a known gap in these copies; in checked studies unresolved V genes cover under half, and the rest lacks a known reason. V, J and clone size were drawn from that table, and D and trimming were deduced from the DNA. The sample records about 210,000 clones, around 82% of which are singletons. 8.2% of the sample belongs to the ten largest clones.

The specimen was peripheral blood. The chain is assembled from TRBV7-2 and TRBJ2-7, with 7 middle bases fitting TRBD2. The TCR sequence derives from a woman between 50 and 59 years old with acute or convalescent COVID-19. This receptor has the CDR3 CASSLGGSGMEQYF. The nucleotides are TGTGCCAGCAGCTTAGGGGGCAGCGGGATGGAGCAGTACTTC. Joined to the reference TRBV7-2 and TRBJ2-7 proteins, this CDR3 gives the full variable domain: GAGVSQSPSNKVTEKGKDVELRCDPISGHTALYWYRQSLGQGLEFLIYFQGNSAPDKSGLPSDRFSAERTGGSVSTLTIQRTQQEDSAVYLCASSLGGSGMEQYFGPGTRLTVT.